This T cell receptor beta chain was retrieved from a study of blood T cells in healthy people across ages. The table lists this clonotype with a few counts. Its antigen is still unknown. V gave up 0 bases and J gave up 5 bases, with 11 bases separating them. Germline-derived CDR1 and CDR2 are SGDLS and YYNGEE. The CDR3 has 14 amino acids. Through a sample-barcoded 5' primer and a J-beta primer mix, a second PCR was run for about 6 to 12 cycles. All samples gave at least 3 million CDR3-containing paired-end reads. TCRdb recomputed calls from the 5' RACE reads with MiXCR, one row per CDR3 protein. The repertoire has 1.5 million to 2 million distinct CDR3 sequences, less than 50% of them found once; the top ten carry 2% to 2.5%. Whole-study results and caveats: Aged donors had fewer naive CD4+ cells and lower diversity than long-lived donors.

The chain employs TRBV9 and TRBJ2-5; D gene uncertain. The sequencing input was blood. This TCR was recovered from a woman in her 40s in good health. This CDR3 is CASSVGDPTETQYF. The CDR3 DNA reads TGTGCCAGCAGCGTAGGAGACCCGACCGAGACCCAGTACTTC.